This paragraph covers one T cell receptor (beta chain) sequence. TCRdb re-called the RT-PCR reads through MiXCR, storing one row per CDR3 protein. The table shows approximately 500,000 distinct CDR3 sequences, with under 15% occurring only once. This CDR3 contains 16 residues. Germline-derived CDR1 and CDR2 are MGHRA and YSYEKL. V lost 4 bases, J lost 1 base, and 6 bases stayed unmatched. The record originates from a study of response to subunit inactivated influenza vaccine. The material sequenced was PBMCs from blood, taken more than 35 days after vaccination. The rearrangement links TRBV4-1 to TRBJ2-5, with 10 positions matching TRBD1. The clonotype comes from a man aged 45-65 years who received an inactivated influenza vaccine. CDR3 sequence (DNA): TGCGCCAGCAGCCTCGGACAGGGGGTCGCCCAAGAGACCCAGTACTTC. Its translation is CASSLGQGVAQETQYF.